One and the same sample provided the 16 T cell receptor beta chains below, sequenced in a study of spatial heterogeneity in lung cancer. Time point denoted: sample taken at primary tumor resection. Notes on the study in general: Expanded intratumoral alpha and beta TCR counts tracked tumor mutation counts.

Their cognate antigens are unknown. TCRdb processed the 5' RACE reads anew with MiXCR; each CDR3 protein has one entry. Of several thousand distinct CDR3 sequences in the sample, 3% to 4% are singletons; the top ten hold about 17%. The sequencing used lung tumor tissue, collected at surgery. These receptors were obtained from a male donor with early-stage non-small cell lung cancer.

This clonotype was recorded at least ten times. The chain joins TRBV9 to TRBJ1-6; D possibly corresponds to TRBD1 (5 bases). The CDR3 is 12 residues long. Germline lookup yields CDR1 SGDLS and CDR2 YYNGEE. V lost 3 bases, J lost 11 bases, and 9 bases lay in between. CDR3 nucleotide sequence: TGTGCCAGCAGCGATGGGGGTCCACCCCTCCACTTT. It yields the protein CASSDGGPPLHF.

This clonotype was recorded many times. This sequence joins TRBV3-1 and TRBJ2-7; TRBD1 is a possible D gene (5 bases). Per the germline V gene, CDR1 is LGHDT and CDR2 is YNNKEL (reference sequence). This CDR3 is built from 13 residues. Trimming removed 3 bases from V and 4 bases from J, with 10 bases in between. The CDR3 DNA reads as TGTGCCAGCAGCCAGGCCGCAGGGTACGAGCAGTACTTC. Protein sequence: CASSQAAGYEQYF.

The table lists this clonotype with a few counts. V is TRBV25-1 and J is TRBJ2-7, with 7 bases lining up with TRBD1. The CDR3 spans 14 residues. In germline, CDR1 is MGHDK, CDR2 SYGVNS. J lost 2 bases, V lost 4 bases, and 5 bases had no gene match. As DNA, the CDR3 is TGTGCCAGCAGTGGGGGACAGCCTCCCTACGAGCAGTACTTC. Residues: CASSGGQPPYEQYF.

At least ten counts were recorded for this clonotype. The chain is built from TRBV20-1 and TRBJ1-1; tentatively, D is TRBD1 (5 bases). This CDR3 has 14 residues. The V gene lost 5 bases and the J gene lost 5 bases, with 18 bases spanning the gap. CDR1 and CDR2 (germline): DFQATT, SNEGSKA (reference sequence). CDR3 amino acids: CSAPRNQGGTEAFF. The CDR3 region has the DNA TGCAGTGCTCCAAGGAATCAGGGAGGGACTGAAGCTTTCTTT.

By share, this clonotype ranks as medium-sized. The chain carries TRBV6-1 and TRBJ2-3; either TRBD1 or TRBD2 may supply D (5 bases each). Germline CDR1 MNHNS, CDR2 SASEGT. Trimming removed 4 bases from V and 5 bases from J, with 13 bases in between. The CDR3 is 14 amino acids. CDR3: CASSVGGGGDTQYF. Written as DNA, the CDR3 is TGTGCCAGCAGTGTAGGAGGTGGGGGAGATACGCAGTATTTT.

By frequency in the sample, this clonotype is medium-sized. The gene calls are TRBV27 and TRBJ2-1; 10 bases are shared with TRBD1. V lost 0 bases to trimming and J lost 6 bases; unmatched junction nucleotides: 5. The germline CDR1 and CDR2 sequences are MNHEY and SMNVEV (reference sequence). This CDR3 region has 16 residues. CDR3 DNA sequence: TGTGCCAGCAGTTTATCGGACAGGGGGGCGTTCAATGAGCAGTTCTTC. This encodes CASSLSDRGAFNEQFF.

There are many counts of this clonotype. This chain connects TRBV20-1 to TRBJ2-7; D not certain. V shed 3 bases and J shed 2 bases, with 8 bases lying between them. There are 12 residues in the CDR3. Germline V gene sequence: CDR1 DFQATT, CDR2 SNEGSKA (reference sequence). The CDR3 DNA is TGCAGTGCTAGTCCAGGCCCCTACGAGCAGTACTTC. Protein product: CSASPGPYEQYF.

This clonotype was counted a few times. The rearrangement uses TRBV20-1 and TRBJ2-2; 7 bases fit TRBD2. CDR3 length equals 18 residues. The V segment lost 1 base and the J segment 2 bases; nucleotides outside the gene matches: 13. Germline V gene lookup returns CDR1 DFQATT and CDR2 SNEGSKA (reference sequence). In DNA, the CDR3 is TGCAGTGCTAGAGTTCCTGGGGCGGGACTATCTAACACCGGGGAGCTGTTTTTT. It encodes CSARVPGAGLSNTGELFF.

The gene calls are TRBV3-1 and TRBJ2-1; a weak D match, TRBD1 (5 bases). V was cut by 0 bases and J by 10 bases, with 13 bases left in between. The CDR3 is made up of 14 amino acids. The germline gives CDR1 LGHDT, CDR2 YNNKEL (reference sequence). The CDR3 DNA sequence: TGTGCCAGCAGCCAAGAGACAGTCTTAAAAGAGCAGTTCTTC. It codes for CASSQETVLKEQFF.

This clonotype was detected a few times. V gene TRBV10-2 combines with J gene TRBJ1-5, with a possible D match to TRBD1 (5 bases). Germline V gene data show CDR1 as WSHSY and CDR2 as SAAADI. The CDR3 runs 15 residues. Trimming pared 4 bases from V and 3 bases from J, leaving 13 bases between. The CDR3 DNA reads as TGCGCCAGCAGTGTTTCGTGGGACTACAATCAGCCCCAGCATTTT. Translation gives CASSVSWDYNQPQHF.

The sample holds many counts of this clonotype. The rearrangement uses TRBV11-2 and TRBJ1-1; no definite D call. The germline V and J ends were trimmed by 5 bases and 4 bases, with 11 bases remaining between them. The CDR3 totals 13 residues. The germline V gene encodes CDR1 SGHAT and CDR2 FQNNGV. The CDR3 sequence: CASSPSMSTEAFF. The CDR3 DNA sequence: TGTGCCAGCAGCCCCTCAATGAGCACTGAAGCTTTCTTT.

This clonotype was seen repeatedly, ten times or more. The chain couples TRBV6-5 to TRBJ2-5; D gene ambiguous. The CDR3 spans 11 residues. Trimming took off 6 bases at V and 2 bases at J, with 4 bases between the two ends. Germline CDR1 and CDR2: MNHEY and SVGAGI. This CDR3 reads CASSRQETQYF. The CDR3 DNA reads TGTGCCAGCAGCCGTCAAGAGACCCAGTACTTC.

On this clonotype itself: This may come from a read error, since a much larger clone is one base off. CDR3 nucleotides: TGTGTCAGCAGGGTAACCGGGACAGCCTACGAGCAGTACTTC. The encoded protein is CVSRVTGTAYEQYF. The chain carries TRBV6-5 and TRBJ2-7; the match to TRBD1 covers 7 bases. The CDR3 covers 14 residues. Germline CDR1 MNHEY, CDR2 SVGAGI.

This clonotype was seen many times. The CDR3 nucleotides are TGTGCCAGCAGCCCCGGGACAGGGGCGGGCGGGGAGCTGTTTTTT. It yields the protein CASSPGTGAGGELFF. The gene calls are TRBV27 and TRBJ2-2; 10 positions match TRBD1. The germline CDR1 and CDR2 sequences are MNHEY and SMNVEV (reference sequence). Unmatched junction bases numbered 8, after V lost 6 bases and J lost 7 bases. This CDR3 region has 15 residues.

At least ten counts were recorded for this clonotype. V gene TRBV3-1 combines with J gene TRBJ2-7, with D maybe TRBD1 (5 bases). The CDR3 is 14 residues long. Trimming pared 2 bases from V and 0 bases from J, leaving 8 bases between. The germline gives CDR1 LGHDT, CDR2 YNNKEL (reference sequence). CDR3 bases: TGTGCCAGCAGCCAACAGGGAACCTCCTACGAGCAGTACTTC. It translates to CASSQQGTSYEQYF.

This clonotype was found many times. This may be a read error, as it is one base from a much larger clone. CDR3 in amino acids: CASSLSRIYGYNF. CDR3 sequence (DNA): TGTGCCAGCAGCTTAAGTAGGATATATGGCTACAACTTC. This chain uses TRBV7-2 with TRBJ1-2; D is undetermined. CDR3 length equals 13 residues. CDR1 is SGHTA and CDR2 is FQGNSA in the germline V gene.